The clone carrying this T cell receptor beta chain was observed a handful of times. The antigen remains undetermined. Time point reported: blood 2 weeks post-SBRT. Documented treatment: 15 Gy SBRT to primary tumor, nephrectomy 4 weeks later. After SBRT, blood was collected at 2 and 4 weeks, plus baseline. The tumor was a clear cell renal cell carcinoma. This record belongs to a study of radiation and T cells in renal cell carcinoma. Study information: Nephrectomy followed 15 Gy stereotactic body radiation by 4 weeks. Points from the study as a whole: Top tumor clonotypes rose in blood 2 weeks post-radiation, then contracted.

Repertoires were generated with immunoSEQ multiplex PCR, while TCRdb's copy carries only in-frame clones and drops some. The sample lists about 150,000 clones, roughly 87% occurring once. V was clipped by 4 bases and J by 1 base, with 17 bases between them. Germline CDR1 SGHVS, CDR2 FQNEAQ. The CDR3 loop spans 17 amino acids. The sequencing here drew on blood, taken from a patient whose treatment included radiotherapy and nephrectomy. The chain combines TRBV7-8 with TRBJ1-5; D is perhaps TRBD1 (5 bases). The clonotype comes from a woman in her 50s with renal cell carcinoma. CDR3: CASSSLEGSLSNQPQHF. The CDR3 DNA is TGTGCCAGCAGCTCCCTGGAGGGGTCCCTAAGCAATCAGCCCCAGCATTTT.